The next 16 T cell receptor beta chains were all read from a single sample in a study of PD-1 blockade in classical Hodgkin lymphoma. The method was immunoSEQ multiplex PCR; TCRdb's version includes in-frame clones alone and lacks a portion of them. This table holds thousands of clones, approximately 62% found once. Each patient relapsed following autologous stem cell transplantation, and prior brentuximab vedotin exposure differed. The authors enriched CD8+ T cells from thawed PBMCs via magnetic negative selection. The sample consisted of CD8+ T cells from blood, taken at baseline. The source of these receptors is a human donor with classical Hodgkin lymphoma.

This clone was seen only a few times. This rearrangement joins TRBV27 to TRBJ2-6; D ambiguous. Germline lookup yields CDR1 MNHEY and CDR2 SMNVEV (reference sequence). The CDR3 runs to 15 residues. Deletions cut 4 bases from V and 0 bases from J, with 7 bases between. CDR3 sequence: CASSSFISGANVLTF. CDR3 nucleotide sequence: TGTGCCAGCAGTTCGTTCATCTCTGGGGCCAACGTCCTGACTTTC.

The J gene is TRBJ2-1, the V gene TRBV5-4; a possible D gene is TRBD2 (5 bases). The CDR3 has 14 residues. In germline, CDR1 is SGHNT, CDR2 YYREEE (reference sequence). The V end lost 1 base, the J end lost 4 bases, and 9 bases lay between the germline ends. CDR3 amino acids: CASSLYGNYNEQFF. CDR3 coding DNA: TGTGCCAGCAGCTTGTACGGGAATTACAATGAGCAGTTCTTC.

This chain joins TRBV27 and TRBJ2-7, with TRBD2 matching 9 bases. From germline, CDR1 is MNHEY and CDR2 SMNVEV (reference sequence). V was pared by 5 bases and J by 3 bases, with 8 bases of the junction left unmatched. This CDR3 contains 15 residues. The CDR3 DNA sequence: TGTGCCAGCAGTGAACTGTCTAGCGGGGTCTACGAGCAGTACTTC. This encodes CASSELSSGVYEQYF.

This clone was recorded only once. The CDR3 nucleotides are TGTGCCAGCAGCTACGGGACAGCCTCTGGAAACACCATATATTTT. Protein product: CASSYGTASGNTIYF. V usage is TRBV5-6 and J usage is TRBJ1-3; TRBD1 matches at 7 bases. V lost 3 bases to trimming and J lost 0 bases; unmatched junction nucleotides: 3. The germline V gene has CDR1 SGHDT and CDR2 YYEEEE. This CDR3 spans 15 amino acids.

CDR3 bases: TGTGCCAGCACCGGCGAGTCGCGCTCCTACGAGCAGTACTTC. Translation gives CASTGESRSYEQYF. The chain couples TRBV28 to TRBJ2-7; D remains ambiguous. The V gene's germline CDR1 is MDHEN and CDR2 SYDVKM. This CDR3 comprises 14 residues. Trimming took 7 bases from V and 0 from J, leaving 13 bases between them.

This chain uses TRBV13 with TRBJ1-4; TRBD1 matches at 11 bases. The germline V gene has CDR1 PRHDT and CDR2 FYEKMQ (reference sequence). This CDR3 is 18 amino acids long. The V segment lost 4 bases and the J segment 3 bases; nucleotides outside the gene matches: 10. CDR3 bases: TGTGCCAGCAGCTACGGGACAGGGGGTCGGGGGGCTAATGAAAAACTGTTTTTT. It encodes CASSYGTGGRGANEKLFF.

The genes are TRBV27 and TRBJ1-2; D gene uncertain. This CDR3 contains 13 residues. Looked up from germline, CDR1 is MNHEY and CDR2 is SMNVEV (reference sequence). The germline V and J ends were trimmed by 3 bases and 4 bases, with 9 bases remaining between them. For the CDR3, the DNA is TGTGCCAGCAGTTTTAATCCTTTCTATGGCTACACCTTC. Protein: CASSFNPFYGYTF.

The V call is TRBV11-3, the J call TRBJ2-5; 12 nucleotides match TRBD2. V lost 5 bases, J lost 3 bases, and 7 bases stayed unmatched. Germline CDR1 and CDR2: SGHNT and YENEEA. The CDR3 runs to 16 residues. The CDR3 DNA sequence: TGTGCCAGCAGCGCCCGGACTAGCGGGATGGAAGAGACCCAGTACTTC. As protein: CASSARTSGMEETQYF.

This clone was found a few times. V usage is TRBV7-7 and J usage is TRBJ2-1, with a possible D match to TRBD2 (6 bases). Germline values: CDR1 SSHAT, CDR2 FNYEAQ (reference sequence). V was cut by 2 bases and J by 4 bases, with 9 bases left in between. This CDR3 comprises 14 residues. Written as DNA, the CDR3 is TGTGCCAGCAGCTTAAGTAGCGGTTACAATGAGCAGTTCTTC. This sequence encodes CASSLSSGYNEQFF.

The chain is built from TRBV7-8 and TRBJ2-7; 8 nucleotides line up with TRBD2. The CDR3 loop spans 14 amino acids. Looked up from germline, CDR1 is SGHVS and CDR2 is FQNEAQ. The ends lost 5 bases at V and 4 bases at J; junction bases unmatched: 7. DNA of the CDR3: TGTGCCAGCAGCAATGGACTAGCATTATACGAGCAGTACTTC. It codes for CASSNGLALYEQYF. Combining the CDR3 with reference TRBV7-8 and TRBJ2-7 gives the whole variable domain GAGVSQSPRYKVAKRGQDVALRCDPISGHVSLFWYQQALGQGPEFLTYFQNEAQLDKSGLPSDRFFAERPEGSVSTLKIQRTQQEDSAVYLCASSNGLALYEQYFGPGTRLTVT.

This clone was recorded a few times. The rearrangement links TRBV4-1 to TRBJ1-2; D may be TRBD1 (5 bases). Germline V gene sequence: CDR1 MGHRA, CDR2 YSYEKL. V was trimmed by 0 bases and J by 4 bases, leaving 15 bases between them. CDR3 length equals 16 residues. Here the CDR3 DNA reads TGCGCCAGCAGCCAAGATCTCGGGGGTGCGAGCTATGGCTACACCTTC. Its translation: CASSQDLGGASYGYTF.

By its share, this clone is medium-sized. This chain connects TRBV4-2 to TRBJ2-7; 10 bases are a match to TRBD2. CDR1 and CDR2 from the germline V gene are LGHNA and YNFKEQ. After removal of 0 bases from V and 1 base from J, the junction contained 15 bases not matched to a gene. The CDR3 extends over 20 amino acids. The CDR3 bases are TGTGCCAGCAGCCAAGATTTGTGGGGGGCTAGCGGGAGAGGGTCCTACGAGCAGTACTTC. Residues: CASSQDLWGASGRGSYEQYF.

By share of the sample, this clone is large (0.1 to 1%). The CDR3 DNA is TGTGCCAGCTCACCCCGGACTAGCGGGAGTTCCACCGGGGAGCTGTTTTTT. Its translation is CASSPRTSGSSTGELFF. This sequence joins TRBV18 and TRBJ2-2; the match to TRBD2 covers 13 bases. V shed 3 bases, J shed 4 bases, and the junction held 5 bases outside the gene matches. CDR3 length: 17 residues. Germline V gene lookup returns CDR1 KGHSH and CDR2 LQKENI.

This clone is termed large. The chain carries TRBV6-5 and TRBJ2-1; TRBD2 agrees at 8 bases. Germline CDR1 MNHEY, CDR2 SVGAGI. The CDR3 contains 14 residues. Trimming removed 6 bases from V and 6 bases from J; junction bases left unmatched: 7. This CDR3 reads CASSPTTSGNEQFF. CDR3 in DNA: TGTGCCAGCAGCCCTACTACTAGCGGCAATGAGCAGTTCTTC.

The chain has TRBV7-8 and TRBJ2-7; TRBD2 matches 9 bases. Germline lookup yields CDR1 SGHVS and CDR2 FQNEAQ. Germline trimming cut 8 bases from V and 5 bases from J; bases unmatched to any gene: 7. The CDR3 runs 13 residues. The chain's CDR3 is CASAGTSWNEQYF. CDR3 DNA: TGTGCCAGCGCCGGGACTAGCTGGAACGAGCAGTACTTC.

The chain carries TRBV7-9 and TRBJ1-4; a possible D gene is TRBD1 (5 bases). Per the germline V gene, CDR1 is SEHNR and CDR2 is FQNEAQ (reference sequence). The CDR3 loop spans 15 amino acids. Between the trimmed V and J ends, which lost 3 bases and 2 bases, there was a span of 10 bases. CDR3 DNA: TGTGCCAGCAGCTTCCCTGGGGGGACTAATGAAAAACTGTTTTTT. Protein product: CASSFPGGTNEKLFF.